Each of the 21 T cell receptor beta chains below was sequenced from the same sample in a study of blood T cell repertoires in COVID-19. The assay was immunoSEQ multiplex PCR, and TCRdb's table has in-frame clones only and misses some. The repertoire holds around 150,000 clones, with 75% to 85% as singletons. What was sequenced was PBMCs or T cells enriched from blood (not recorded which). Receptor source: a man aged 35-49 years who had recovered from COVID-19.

The CDR3 nucleotides are TGTGCCTGGAGTCAACCCCCTGGACAGGGGGGGTATGGCTACACCTTC. Amino acids: CAWSQPPGQGGYGYTF. The rearrangement joins TRBV30 to TRBJ1-2, with TRBD1 matching 10 bases. Per germline, CDR1 GTSNPN and CDR2 SVGIG (reference sequence). This CDR3 has 16 residues. The V segment lost 2 bases and the J segment 5 bases; nucleotides outside the gene matches: 11. Full variable domain (remainder filled in from reference TRBV30 and TRBJ1-2): SQTIHQWPATLVQPVGSPLSLECTVEGTSNPNLYWYRQAAGRGLQLLFYSVGIGQISSEVPQNLSASRPQDRQFILSSKKLLLSDSGFYLCAWSQPPGQGGYGYTFGSGTRLTVV.

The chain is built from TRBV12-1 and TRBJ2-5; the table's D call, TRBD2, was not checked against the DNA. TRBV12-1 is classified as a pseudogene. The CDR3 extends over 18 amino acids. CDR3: CASSFGLLSRPSGETQYF. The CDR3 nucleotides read TGTGCCAGCAGCTTTGGTCTTTTGTCTAGACCCAGCGGCGAGACCCAGTACTTC.

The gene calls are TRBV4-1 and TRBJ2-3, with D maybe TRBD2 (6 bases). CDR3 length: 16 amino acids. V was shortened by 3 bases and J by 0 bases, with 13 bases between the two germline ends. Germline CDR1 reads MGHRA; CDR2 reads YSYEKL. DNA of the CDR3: TGCGCCAGCAGCCAGGGTTACGGGACTAGCACAGATACGCAGTATTTT. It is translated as CASSQGYGTSTDTQYF.

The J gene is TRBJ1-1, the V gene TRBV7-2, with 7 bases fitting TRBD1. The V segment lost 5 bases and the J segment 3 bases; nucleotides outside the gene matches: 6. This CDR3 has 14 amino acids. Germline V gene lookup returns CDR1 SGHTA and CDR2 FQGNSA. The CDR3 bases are TGTGCCAGCAGCGTACAGGGGCTCGACACTGAAGCTTTCTTT. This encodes CASSVQGLDTEAFF.

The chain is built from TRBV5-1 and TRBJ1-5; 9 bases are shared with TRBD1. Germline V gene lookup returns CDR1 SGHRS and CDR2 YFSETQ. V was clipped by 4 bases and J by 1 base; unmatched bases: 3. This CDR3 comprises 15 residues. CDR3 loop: CASSPGTGSNQPQHF. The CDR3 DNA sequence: TGCGCCAGCAGCCCCGGGACAGGGAGCAATCAGCCCCAGCATTTT. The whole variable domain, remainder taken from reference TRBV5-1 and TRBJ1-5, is KAGVTQTPRYLIKTRGQQVTLSCSPISGHRSVSWYQQTPGQGLQFLFEYFSETQRNKGNFPGRFSGRQFSNSRSEMNVSTLELGDSALYLCASSPGTGSNQPQHFGDGTRLSIL.

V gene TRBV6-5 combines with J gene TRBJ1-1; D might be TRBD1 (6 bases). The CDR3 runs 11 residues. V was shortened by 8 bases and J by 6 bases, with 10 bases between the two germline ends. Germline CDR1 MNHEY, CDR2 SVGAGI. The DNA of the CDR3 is TGTGCCAGCGGGGGCAGAGCTGAAGCTTTCTTT. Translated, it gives CASGGRAEAFF.

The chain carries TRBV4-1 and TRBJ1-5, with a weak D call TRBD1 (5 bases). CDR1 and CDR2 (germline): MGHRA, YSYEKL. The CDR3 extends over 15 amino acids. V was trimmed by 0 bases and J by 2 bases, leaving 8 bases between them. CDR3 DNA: TGCGCCAGCAGCCAAGACGACAGCCGCAATCAGCCCCAGCATTTT. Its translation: CASSQDDSRNQPQHF.

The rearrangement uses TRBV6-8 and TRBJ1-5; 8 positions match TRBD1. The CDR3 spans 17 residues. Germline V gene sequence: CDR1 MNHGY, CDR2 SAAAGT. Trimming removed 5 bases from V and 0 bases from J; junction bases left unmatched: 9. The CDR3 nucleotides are TGTGCCAGCAGTCATTGGGACAGGCGACCTAGCAATCAGCCCCAGCATTTT. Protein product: CASSHWDRRPSNQPQHF.

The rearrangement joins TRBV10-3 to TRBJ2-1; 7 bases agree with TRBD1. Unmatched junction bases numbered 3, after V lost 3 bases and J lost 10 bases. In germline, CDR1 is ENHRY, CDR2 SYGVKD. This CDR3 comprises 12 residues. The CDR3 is CAISDTGEEQFF. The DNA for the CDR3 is TGTGCCATCAGTGACACAGGGGAAGAGCAGTTCTTC.

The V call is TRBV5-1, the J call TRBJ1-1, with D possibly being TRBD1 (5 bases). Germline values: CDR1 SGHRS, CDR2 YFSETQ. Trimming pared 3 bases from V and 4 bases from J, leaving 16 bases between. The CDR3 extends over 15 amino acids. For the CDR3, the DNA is TGCGCCAGCAGCTGGGTGGTTGGCGGGGGCACTGAAGCTTTCTTT. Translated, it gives CASSWVVGGGTEAFF. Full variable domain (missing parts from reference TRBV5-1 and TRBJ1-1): KAGVTQTPRYLIKTRGQQVTLSCSPISGHRSVSWYQQTPGQGLQFLFEYFSETQRNKGNFPGRFSGRQFSNSRSEMNVSTLELGDSALYLCASSWVVGGGTEAFFGQGTRLTVV.

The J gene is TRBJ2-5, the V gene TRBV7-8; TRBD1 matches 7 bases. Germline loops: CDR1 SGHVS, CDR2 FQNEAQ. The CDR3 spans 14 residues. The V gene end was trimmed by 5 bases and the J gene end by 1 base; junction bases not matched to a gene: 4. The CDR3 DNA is TGTGCCAGCAGCGAAGGGACAGCCCAAGAGACCCAGTACTTC. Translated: CASSEGTAQETQYF.

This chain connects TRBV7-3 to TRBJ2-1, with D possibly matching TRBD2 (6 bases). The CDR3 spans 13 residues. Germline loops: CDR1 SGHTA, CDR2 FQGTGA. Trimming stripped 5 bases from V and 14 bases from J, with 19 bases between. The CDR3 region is CASSAGTSLREFF. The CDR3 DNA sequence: TGTGCCAGCAGCGCCGGGACTTCCCTACGGGAGTTCTTC.

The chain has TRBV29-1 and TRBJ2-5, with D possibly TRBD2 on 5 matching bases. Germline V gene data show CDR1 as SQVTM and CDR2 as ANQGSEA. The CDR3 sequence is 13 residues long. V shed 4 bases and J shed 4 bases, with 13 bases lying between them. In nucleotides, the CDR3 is TGCAGCGTTGCCCTATCGAGGGCAGAGACCCAGTACTTC. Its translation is CSVALSRAETQYF. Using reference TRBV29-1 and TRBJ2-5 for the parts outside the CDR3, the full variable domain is SAVISQKPSRDICQRGTSLTIQCQVDSQVTMMFWYRQQPGQSLTLIATANQGSEATYESGFVIDKFPISRPNLTFSTLTVSNMSPEDSSIYLCSVALSRAETQYFGPGTRLLVL.

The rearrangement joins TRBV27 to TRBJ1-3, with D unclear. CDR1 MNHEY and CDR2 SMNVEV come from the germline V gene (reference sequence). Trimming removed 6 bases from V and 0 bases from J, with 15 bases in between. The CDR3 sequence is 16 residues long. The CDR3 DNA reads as TGTGCCAGCAGCTTGACCCCGGGGATCTCTGGAAACACCATATATTTT. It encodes CASSLTPGISGNTIYF.

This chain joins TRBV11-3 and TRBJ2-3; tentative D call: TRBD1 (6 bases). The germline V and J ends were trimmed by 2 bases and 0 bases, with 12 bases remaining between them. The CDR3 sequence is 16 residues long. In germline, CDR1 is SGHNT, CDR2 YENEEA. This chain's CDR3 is CASSLRGKTSTDTQYF. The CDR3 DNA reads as TGTGCCAGCAGCTTAAGGGGGAAAACTAGCACAGATACGCAGTATTTT.

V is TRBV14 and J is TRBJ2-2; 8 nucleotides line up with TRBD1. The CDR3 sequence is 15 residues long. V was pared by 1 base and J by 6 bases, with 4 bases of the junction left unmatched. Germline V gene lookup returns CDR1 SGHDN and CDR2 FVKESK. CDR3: CASSQALQGAGELFF. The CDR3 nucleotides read TGTGCCAGCAGCCAAGCCCTACAGGGGGCCGGGGAGCTGTTTTTT.

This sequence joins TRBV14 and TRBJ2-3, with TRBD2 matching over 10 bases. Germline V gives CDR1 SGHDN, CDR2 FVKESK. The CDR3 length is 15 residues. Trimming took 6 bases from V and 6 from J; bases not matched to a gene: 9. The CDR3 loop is CASSHKRGGWDTQYF. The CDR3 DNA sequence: TGTGCCAGCAGTCATAAGCGGGGGGGCTGGGATACGCAGTATTTT.

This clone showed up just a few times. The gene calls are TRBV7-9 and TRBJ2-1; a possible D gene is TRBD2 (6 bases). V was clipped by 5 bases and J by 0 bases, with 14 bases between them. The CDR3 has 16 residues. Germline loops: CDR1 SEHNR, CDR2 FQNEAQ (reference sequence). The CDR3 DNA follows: TGTGCCAGCAGCGGATGGGCGGGGATCTCCTACAATGAGCAGTTCTTC. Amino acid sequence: CASSGWAGISYNEQFF.

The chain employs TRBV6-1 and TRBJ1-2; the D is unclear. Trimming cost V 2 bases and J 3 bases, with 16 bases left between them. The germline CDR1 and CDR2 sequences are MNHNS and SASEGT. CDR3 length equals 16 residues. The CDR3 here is CASSERGLVRDYGYTF. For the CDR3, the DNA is TGTGCCAGCAGTGAACGGGGATTGGTGAGGGACTATGGCTACACCTTC.

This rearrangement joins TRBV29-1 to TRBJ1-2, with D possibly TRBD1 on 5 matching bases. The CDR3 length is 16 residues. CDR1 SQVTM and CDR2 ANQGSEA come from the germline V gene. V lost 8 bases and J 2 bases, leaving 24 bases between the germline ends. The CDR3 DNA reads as TGCAGCTCCACCCTAGGGACCGGGAGTATGAACTATGGCTACACCTTC. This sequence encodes CSSTLGTGSMNYGYTF.

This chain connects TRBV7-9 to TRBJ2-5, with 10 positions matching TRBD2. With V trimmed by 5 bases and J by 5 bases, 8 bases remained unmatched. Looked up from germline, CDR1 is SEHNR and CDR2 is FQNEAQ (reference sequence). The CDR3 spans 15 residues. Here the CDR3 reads CASSPGAGGAETQYF. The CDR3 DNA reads TGTGCCAGCAGCCCAGGAGCGGGGGGGGCGGAGACCCAGTACTTC.